Below are 8 T cell receptor beta chains sequenced from a single sample in a study of blood T cell repertoires in COVID-19. Assay: immunoSEQ multiplex PCR; the TCRdb copy retains only in-frame clones and omits some. The sample lists around 300,000 clones; roughly 89% were seen once. Input material: PBMCs or T cells enriched from blood (not recorded which). The source is a woman aged 40-49 years who had recovered from COVID-19.

In its sample, this clone was seen a few times. The rearrangement uses TRBV29-1 and TRBJ2-1; TRBD2 matches at 8 bases. V lost 8 bases, J lost 9 bases, and 15 bases stayed unmatched. Per the germline V gene, CDR1 is SQVTM and CDR2 is ANQGSEA. The CDR3 is 14 residues long. The CDR3, as DNA: TGCAGCATCGGGACTAGAGACGGCAATGGTGAGCAGTTCTTC. It yields the protein CSIGTRDGNGEQFF.

CDR3 nucleotides: TGCGCCAGCAGCACGGGAATCGACACTGAAGCTTTCTTT. Encoded protein: CASSTGIDTEAFF. The chain has TRBV5-1 and TRBJ1-1; D remains unclear. With 4 bases removed from V and 3 bases from J, the gap between germline ends came to 10 bases. The germline gives CDR1 SGHRS, CDR2 YFSETQ. This CDR3 has 13 amino acids.

The rearrangement uses TRBV27 and TRBJ2-2, with TRBD2 as a possible D gene (6 bases). The ends were cut back, 7 bases at V and 3 bases at J, with 18 bases in the middle. CDR3 length: 16 amino acids. From germline, CDR1 is MNHEY and CDR2 SMNVEV (reference sequence). The CDR3 region is CASTGRGKLYTGELFF. CDR3 nucleotides: TGTGCCAGCACGGGTCGGGGGAAATTGTACACCGGGGAGCTGTTTTTT.

V is TRBV19 and J is TRBJ1-2; 8 bases line up with TRBD1. V dropped 3 bases and J dropped 4; count of bases not matched to a gene: 7. The CDR3 is made up of 15 amino acids. The germline CDR1 and CDR2 sequences are LNHDA and SQIVND (reference sequence). In DNA form, the CDR3 reads TGTGCCAGTAGTATCCTCGCAGGGGGCAGCTATGGCTACACCTTC. It specifies CASSILAGGSYGYTF.

As DNA, the CDR3 is TGTGCCAGCAGCGGCCGGGGACAAACGAGCACAGATACGCAGTATTTT. Residues: CASSGRGQTSTDTQYF. The chain joins TRBV5-4 to TRBJ2-3; perhaps TRBD1 as D (6 bases). Trimming took 4 bases from V and 0 from J, leaving 15 bases between them. Looked up from germline, CDR1 is SGHNT and CDR2 is YYREEE (reference sequence). The CDR3 runs to 16 residues.

This rearrangement joins TRBV11-2 to TRBJ2-7; D remains ambiguous. The CDR3 spans 14 residues. V gave up 5 bases and J gave up 0 bases, with 11 bases separating them. Germline CDR1 SGHAT, CDR2 FQNNGV. The CDR3 DNA reads as TGTGCCAGCAGCCCCTCCCCGAGCTCCTACGAGCAGTACTTC. It is translated as CASSPSPSSYEQYF.

This clone was found a few times. The V call is TRBV5-4, the J call TRBJ1-4; possibly TRBD1 for D (5 bases). V was pared by 3 bases and J by 2 bases, with 14 bases between. CDR1 is SGHNT and CDR2 is YYREEE in the germline V gene (reference sequence). The CDR3 totals 16 residues. DNA for the CDR3: TGTGCCAGCAGCTCAAAATCAGGGAAGACTAATGAAAAACTGTTTTTT. Its translation is CASSSKSGKTNEKLFF.

This sequence joins TRBV11-1 and TRBJ2-7, with D uncertain. Between the trimmed V and J ends, which lost 4 bases and 3 bases, there was a span of 7 bases. The CDR3 runs to 12 residues. Per the germline V gene, CDR1 is SGHAT and CDR2 is FQDESV (reference sequence). DNA of the CDR3: TGTGCCAGCAGCTCCTCTTACTACGAGCAGTACTTC. Amino acids: CASSSSYYEQYF.